A single sample is the source of the 4 T cell receptor beta chains below, sequenced in a study of T cells in placental villitis. This was the immunoSEQ v4 assay. Here immunoSEQ multiplex PCR was the method, and the copy in TCRdb shows in-frame clones only, minus some. The repertoire holds fewer than 300 clones, with around 97% as singletons. Sequenced sample: placental tissue containing maternal and fetal cells. Every receptor here comes from a human donor in good health; the placental T cells may come from both mother and fetus.

The chain carries TRBV9 and TRBJ2-7; 8 bases line up with TRBD2. V shed 0 bases, J shed 6 bases, and the junction held 5 bases outside the gene matches. The CDR3 contains 14 residues. CDR1 and CDR2 from the germline V gene are SGDLS and YYNGEE. The CDR3: CASSVAPGGGEQYF. CDR3 coding DNA: TGTGCCAGCAGCGTAGCCCCGGGGGGGGGCGAGCAGTACTTC. The full variable domain, its missing parts supplied by reference TRBV9 and TRBJ2-7, is DSGVTQTPKHLITATGQRVTLRCSPRSGDLSVYWYQQSLDQGLQFLIQYYNGEERAKGNILERFSAQQFPDLHSELNLSSLELGDSALYFCASSVAPGGGEQYFGPGTRLTVT.

The rearrangement joins TRBV7-8 to TRBJ2-3; TRBD2 agrees at 12 bases. After removal of 4 bases from V and 2 bases from J, the junction contained 4 bases not matched to a gene. The CDR3 has 16 amino acids. Germline V lookup: CDR1 SGHVS, CDR2 FQNEAQ. DNA of the CDR3: TGTGCCAGCAGCTCGGGACTAGCGGGTCACACAGATACGCAGTATTTT. It yields the protein CASSSGLAGHTDTQYF. Variable domain in full (rest from reference TRBV7-8 and TRBJ2-3): GAGVSQSPRYKVAKRGQDVALRCDPISGHVSLFWYQQALGQGPEFLTYFQNEAQLDKSGLPSDRFFAERPEGSVSTLKIQRTQQEDSAVYLCASSSGLAGHTDTQYFGPGTRLTVL.

The CDR3 is CASSVAGDREQFF. The CDR3 nucleotides are TGTGCCAGTAGTGTAGCGGGAGATCGGGAGCAGTTCTTC. The genes are TRBV19 and TRBJ2-1, with 9 nucleotides matching TRBD2. From germline, CDR1 is LNHDA and CDR2 SQIVND (reference sequence). CDR3 length equals 13 residues. Germline trimming cut 5 bases from V and 10 bases from J; bases unmatched to any gene: 6.

The chain couples TRBV9 to TRBJ2-1; 10 bases align to TRBD2. Germline CDR1 reads SGDLS; CDR2 reads YYNGEE. The V gene end was trimmed by 4 bases and the J gene end by 2 bases; junction bases not matched to a gene: 3. CDR3 length equals 15 residues. CDR3 coding DNA: TGTGCCAGCAGCCAGACTAGCGGGCCCTACAATGAGCAGTTCTTC. Translated, it gives CASSQTSGPYNEQFF.